Shown below are 22 T cell receptor beta chains from a single sample sequenced in a study of cytomegalovirus exposure and HLA in healthy donors. PCR used 60 Vbeta primers and 13 Jbeta primers. Method: immunoSEQ multiplex PCR; TCRdb's copy keeps in-frame clones and lacks some. Among around 190,000 clones listed, over 75% were seen once. Sequenced sample: PBMCs. The receptors shown here come from a woman aged 50 to 60 in good health and CMV-seronegative.

The chain recombines TRBV5-1 with TRBJ2-5; 7 bases are a match to TRBD2. Germline CDR1 SGHRS, CDR2 YFSETQ. This CDR3 region has 15 residues. V lost 6 bases to trimming and J lost 4 bases; unmatched junction nucleotides: 12. The CDR3 spells CASIPGGSGGETQYF. In DNA form, the CDR3 reads TGCGCCAGCATCCCCGGGGGATCGGGAGGAGAGACCCAGTACTTC.

The genes are TRBV4-1 and TRBJ2-1, with D maybe TRBD2 (6 bases). The germline gives CDR1 MGHRA, CDR2 YSYEKL. The CDR3 is 16 amino acids. Trimming left V 4 bases short and J 0 bases short, with 13 bases between. The chain's CDR3 is CASSPSMGGSYNEQFF. The DNA for the CDR3 is TGCGCCAGCAGCCCCTCAATGGGGGGCTCCTACAATGAGCAGTTCTTC.

This clone was recorded once. The chain combines TRBV6-6 with TRBJ1-5, with D maybe TRBD1 (5 bases). V was trimmed by 7 bases and J by 6 bases, leaving 13 bases between them. The germline CDR1 and CDR2 sequences are MNHNY and SVGAGI (reference sequence). The CDR3 runs 13 residues. The CDR3 DNA is TGTGCCAGCATGTTCTCCGGGGGTCAGCCCCAGCATTTT. Its protein product is CASMFSGGQPQHF.

This clone has only a few counts. The V and J genes are TRBV5-1 and TRBJ2-1; 10 nucleotides line up with TRBD2. V lost 9 bases, J lost 5 bases, and 5 bases stayed unmatched. The CDR3 runs to 13 residues. Germline assignment: CDR1 SGHRS and CDR2 YFSETQ. CDR3 amino acids: CATGLAVNNEQFF. DNA for the CDR3: TGCGCCACCGGACTAGCGGTAAACAATGAGCAGTTCTTC.

This clone was recorded only once. The chain couples TRBV7-2 to TRBJ1-5; D unresolved. The CDR3 contains 14 residues. Trimming cost V 1 base and J 4 bases, with 8 bases left between them. The germline V gene has CDR1 SGHTA and CDR2 FQGNSA. The CDR3 DNA reads TGTGCCAGCAGCTTAGTGGGAGAAAATCAGCCCCAGCATTTT. It codes for CASSLVGENQPQHF.

This clone has a handful of counts. In DNA, the CDR3 is TGTGCCAGCAGCCAAGTAGGGTCAAGGGGGAACACTGAAGCTTTCTTT. Translating it yields CASSQVGSRGNTEAFF. This chain connects TRBV4-2 to TRBJ1-1, with D perhaps matching TRBD1 (5 bases). The CDR3 contains 16 residues. The V gene's germline CDR1 is LGHNA and CDR2 YNFKEQ. Trimming shortened V by 1 base and J by 1 base, and 13 bases separated the two germline ends.

This clone has only one observation. The chain joins TRBV19 to TRBJ2-2; tentative D call: TRBD1 (6 bases). The CDR3 consists of 15 residues. The V end lost 6 bases, the J end lost 5 bases, and 16 bases lay between the germline ends. Looked up from germline, CDR1 is LNHDA and CDR2 is SQIVND (reference sequence). The CDR3 DNA reads TGTGCCAGTAGGCTATGGACAGATCTGACCGGGGAGCTGTTTTTT. Amino acid sequence: CASRLWTDLTGELFF.

This clone was counted between two and nine times. A read error may account for a junction end that differs from germline. The CDR3 reads CASSPPMGQGGTDTQYF. The CDR3 DNA is TGTGCCAGCAGCCCACCGATGGGACAAGGAGGCACGGATACGCAGTATTTT. The V gene is TRBV5-6, the J gene TRBJ2-3; a possible D gene is TRBD1 (6 bases). Germline V gives CDR1 SGHDT, CDR2 YYEEEE. This CDR3 spans 17 amino acids.

A few counts support this clone. This chain uses TRBV11-2 with TRBJ1-1; TRBD1 matches 9 bases. Trimming removed 5 bases from V and 2 bases from J; junction bases left unmatched: 6. The germline CDR1 and CDR2 sequences are SGHAT and FQNNGV. CDR3 length equals 15 residues. CDR3 sequence (DNA): TGTGCCAGCAGCGACGGAACAGGGGGCAACACTGAAGCTTTCTTT. As protein: CASSDGTGGNTEAFF. The complete variable domain, with remaining parts taken from reference TRBV11-2 and TRBJ1-1, reads EAGVAQSPRYKIIEKRQSVAFWCNPISGHATLYWYQQILGQGPKLLIQFQNNGVVDDSQLPKDRFSAERLKGVDSTLKIQPAKLEDSAVYLCASSDGTGGNTEAFFGQGTRLTVV.

V is TRBV11-1 and J is TRBJ1-2; D is perhaps TRBD1 (6 bases). Trimming cost V 4 bases and J 5 bases, with 17 bases left between them. The CDR3 runs to 15 residues. From germline, CDR1 is SGHAT and CDR2 FQDESV (reference sequence). CDR3 residues: CASSSTTGSGYGYTF. CDR3 coding DNA: TGTGCCAGCAGCTCAACAACAGGGTCAGGATATGGCTACACCTTC.

The rearrangement uses TRBV11-2 and TRBJ2-7; D remains ambiguous. The V gene lost 7 bases and the J gene lost 4 bases, with 14 bases spanning the gap. This CDR3 is 13 amino acids long. Germline CDR1 SGHAT, CDR2 FQNNGV. CDR3 residues: CASNNVSWYEQYF. The CDR3, as DNA: TGTGCCAGCAACAACGTGTCTTGGTACGAGCAGTACTTC.

The chain combines TRBV18 with TRBJ2-5; D is perhaps TRBD2 (6 bases). The V gene's germline CDR1 is KGHSH and CDR2 LQKENI. CDR3 length equals 14 residues. Trimming pared 3 bases from V and 5 bases from J, leaving 13 bases between. The CDR3 is CASSPNFGSETQYF. CDR3 bases: TGTGCCAGCTCACCCAATTTCGGGAGCGAGACCCAGTACTTC.

The V gene is TRBV7-6, the J gene TRBJ2-1; D possibly corresponds to TRBD2 (6 bases). This CDR3 has 17 amino acids. The germline V and J ends were trimmed by 5 bases and 4 bases, with 21 bases remaining between them. Looked up from germline, CDR1 is SGHVS and CDR2 is FNYEAQ. The CDR3 nucleotides read TGTGCCAGCAGCAAAAGAGTCGGGGGAGAAGCTTACAATGAGCAGTTCTTC. This sequence encodes CASSKRVGGEAYNEQFF.

V is TRBV10-1 and J is TRBJ1-1; 11 bases agree with TRBD1. V lost 3 bases, J lost 6 bases, and 6 bases stayed unmatched. From germline, CDR1 is WNHNN and CDR2 SYGVQD (reference sequence). The CDR3 length is 15 residues. The CDR3 DNA is TGCGCCAGCAGTGACGGGACAGGGGGTGTCTCTGAAGCTTTCTTT. Translating gives CASSDGTGGVSEAFF.

The chain uses TRBV30 and TRBJ1-2, with D perhaps TRBD1 (5 bases). Germline lookup yields CDR1 GTSNPN and CDR2 SVGIG (reference sequence). This CDR3 region has 13 residues. The V and J ends lost 4 bases and 8 bases respectively, with 17 bases between them. CDR3 protein: CAWISRVHGGYTF. The CDR3 nucleotides are TGTGCCTGGATCTCCAGGGTACATGGGGGCTACACCTTC.

V usage is TRBV6-1 and J usage is TRBJ2-5; 10 bases are shared with TRBD2. Germline-derived CDR1 and CDR2 are MNHNS and SASEGT. CDR3 length equals 14 residues. V shed 7 bases, J shed 3 bases, and the junction held 5 bases outside the gene matches. The CDR3 here is CASKLLAGKETQYF. As DNA, the CDR3 is TGTGCCAGCAAATTACTAGCGGGAAAAGAGACCCAGTACTTC.

The rearrangement uses TRBV7-2 and TRBJ2-3; TRBD2 agrees at 15 bases. Germline trimming cut 5 bases from V and 7 bases from J; bases unmatched to any gene: 13. The length of the CDR3 is 18 residues. Germline V gene sequence: CDR1 SGHTA, CDR2 FQGNSA. The CDR3 DNA reads as TGTGCCAGCAGCGACCGGACTAGCGGGGGGGTTGTCGGATATACGCAGTATTTT. Amino acids: CASSDRTSGGVVGYTQYF. The whole variable domain, filled in from reference TRBV7-2 and TRBJ2-3, reads GAGVSQSPSNKVTEKGKDVELRCDPISGHTALYWYRQSLGQGLEFLIYFQGNSAPDKSGLPSDRFSAERTGGSVSTLTIQRTQQEDSAVYLCASSDRTSGGVVGYTQYFGPGTRLTVL.

This clone appeared once. The rearrangement uses TRBV7-9 and TRBJ2-5; D is perhaps TRBD2 (6 bases). Germline V gene sequence: CDR1 SEHNR, CDR2 FQNEAQ (reference sequence). Deletions cut 5 bases from V and 7 bases from J, with 11 bases between. The CDR3 spans 12 residues. This CDR3 reads CASSSGFRTQYF. CDR3 nucleotides: TGTGCCAGCAGCAGCGGGTTCCGGACCCAGTACTTC.

This chain joins TRBV5-6 and TRBJ2-7; 7 bases agree with TRBD1. Unmatched junction bases numbered 7, after V lost 4 bases and J lost 3 bases. CDR3 length: 14 amino acids. The germline gives CDR1 SGHDT, CDR2 YYEEEE. For the CDR3, the DNA is TGTGCCAGCAGCACGACAGGGTCAGGCTACGAGCAGTACTTC. Amino acids: CASSTTGSGYEQYF.

This chain joins TRBV5-1 and TRBJ2-3, with D possibly TRBD1 on 6 matching bases. Trimming pared 0 bases from V and 6 bases from J, leaving 14 bases between. From germline, CDR1 is SGHRS and CDR2 YFSETQ. There are 15 residues in the CDR3. For the CDR3, the DNA is TGCGCCAGCAGCTTGGCGGCAGGGGAGACGGATACGCAGTATTTT. This sequence encodes CASSLAAGETDTQYF.

J is TRBJ2-7 and V is TRBV28; 8 bases align to TRBD1. Unmatched junction bases numbered 11, after V lost 7 bases and J lost 3 bases. The length of the CDR3 is 15 residues. The germline CDR1 and CDR2 sequences are MDHEN and SYDVKM. CDR3 nucleotides: TGTGCCAGCACCGACAGGGGTTCTAAATACTACGAGCAGTACTTC. It is translated as CASTDRGSKYYEQYF.

This chain joins TRBV11-2 and TRBJ2-5, with 7 nucleotides matching TRBD2. In germline, CDR1 is SGHAT, CDR2 FQNNGV. This CDR3 comprises 16 residues. V shed 5 bases, J shed 3 bases, and the junction held 12 bases outside the gene matches. In DNA, the CDR3 is TGTGCCAGCAGCCACAGGACCTGGGGGGGAGAAGAGACCCAGTACTTC. Translation gives CASSHRTWGGEETQYF.